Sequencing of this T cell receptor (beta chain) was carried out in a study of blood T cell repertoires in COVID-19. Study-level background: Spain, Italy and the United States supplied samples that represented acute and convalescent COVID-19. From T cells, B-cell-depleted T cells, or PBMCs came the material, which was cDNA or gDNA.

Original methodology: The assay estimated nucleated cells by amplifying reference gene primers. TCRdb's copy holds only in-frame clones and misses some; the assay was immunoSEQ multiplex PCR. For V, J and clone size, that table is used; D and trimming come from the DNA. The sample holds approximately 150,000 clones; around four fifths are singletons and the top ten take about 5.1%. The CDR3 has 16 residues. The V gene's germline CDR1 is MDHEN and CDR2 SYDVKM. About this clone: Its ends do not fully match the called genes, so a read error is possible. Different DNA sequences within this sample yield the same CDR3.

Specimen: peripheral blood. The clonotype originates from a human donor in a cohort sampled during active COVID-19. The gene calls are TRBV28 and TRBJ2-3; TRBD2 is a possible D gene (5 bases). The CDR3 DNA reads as TGTGCTAGCAGTCCGACACTAGTGGGAAACGGGGATACGCAGTATTTT. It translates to CASSPTLVGNGDTQYF. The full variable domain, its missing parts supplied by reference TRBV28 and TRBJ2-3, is DVKVTQSSRYLVKRTGEKVFLECVQDMDHENMFWYRQDPGLGLRLIYFSYDVKMKEKGDIPEGYSVSREKKERFSLILESASTNQTSMYLCASSPTLVGNGDTQYFGPGTRLTVL.